The 31 T cell receptor beta chains given below trace back to one sample, sequenced in a study of blood T cell repertoires in COVID-19. Sequenced by immunoSEQ multiplex PCR; TCRdb stores in-frame clones only, minus some. The sample holds roughly 190,000 clones; roughly 80% are singletons and the top ten take approximately 11%. Material: peripheral blood. These receptors all stem from a middle-aged woman with COVID-19, enrolled during active disease.

CDR3: CASGQFRDQPQHF. The CDR3 DNA sequence: TGCGCCAGCGGACAGTTCCGCGATCAGCCCCAGCATTTT. The rearrangement uses TRBV10-1 and TRBJ1-5; tentatively, D is TRBD1 (6 bases). Germline CDR1 reads WNHNN; CDR2 reads SYGVQD (reference sequence). The CDR3 loop spans 13 amino acids. Trimming removed 8 bases from V and 5 bases from J, with 13 bases in between.

The rearrangement links TRBV6-5 to TRBJ2-3, with no clear D. Germline-derived CDR1 and CDR2 are MNHEY and SVGAGI. This CDR3 has 11 residues. The ends were cut back, 7 bases at V and 6 bases at J, with 8 bases in the middle. CDR3 nucleotide sequence: TGTGCCAGCACTTCTCGGGATACGCAGTATTTT. Its protein is CASTSRDTQYF.

This clone was picked up one time. V and J are TRBV11-1 and TRBJ1-1; a possible D gene is TRBD1 (5 bases). Trimming stripped 5 bases from V and 3 bases from J, with 13 bases between. The germline gives CDR1 SGHAT, CDR2 FQDESV (reference sequence). The CDR3 is 14 amino acids. CDR3 sequence: CASSRGRGDTEAFF. The CDR3 DNA reads TGTGCCAGCAGCCGTGGACGGGGGGACACTGAAGCTTTCTTT.

The V and J genes are TRBV3-1 (or the pseudogene TRBV3-2) and TRBJ2-5; D uncertain. Germline assignment: CDR1 LGHDT and CDR2 YNNKEL (reference sequence). The CDR3 runs 18 residues. V lost 0 bases to trimming and J lost 1 base, with 18 bases between them. CDR3 sequence (DNA): TGTGCCAGCAGCCAAGAAGCCCTCTGGGCAGTTATCCAAGAGACCCAGTACTTC. Its translation is CASSQEALWAVIQETQYF.

This chain connects TRBV19 to TRBJ2-2, with 10 bases identical to TRBD2. V shed 1 base and J 8 bases; nucleotides not matched to a gene: 4. The CDR3 has 15 residues. Germline V gene data show CDR1 as LNHDA and CDR2 as SQIVND (reference sequence). CDR3 protein: CASSIGTSGFGELFF. As DNA, the CDR3 is TGTGCCAGTAGTATAGGGACTAGCGGTTTTGGGGAGCTGTTTTTT.

In nucleotides, the CDR3 is TGCGCCAGCAAAGCCGGGGACTCCTACAATGAGCAGTTCTTC. Its translation is CASKAGDSYNEQFF. This chain connects TRBV5-1 to TRBJ2-1, with D possibly TRBD2 on 5 matching bases. Germline V gene data show CDR1 as SGHRS and CDR2 as YFSETQ. Between the trimmed V and J ends, which lost 6 bases and 0 bases, there was a span of 10 bases. The CDR3 totals 14 residues.

The chain combines TRBV11-2 with TRBJ1-2, with 9 bases matching TRBD1. Trimming took 7 bases from V and 7 from J; bases not matched to a gene: 10. This CDR3 is built from 14 residues. Germline-derived CDR1 and CDR2 are SGHAT and FQNNGV. The CDR3, as DNA: TGTGCCAGCAACAAGGGACAGGGTGGGGGTGGCTACACCTTC. This encodes CASNKGQGGGGYTF.

This rearrangement joins TRBV28 to TRBJ1-6; 7 bases align to TRBD1. This CDR3 comprises 14 residues. The germline gives CDR1 MDHEN, CDR2 SYDVKM. After removal of 6 bases from V and 9 bases from J, the junction contained 8 bases not matched to a gene. For the CDR3, the DNA is TGTGCCAGCAGCGCCAACAGGGGTAGTTCACCCCTCCACTTT. Its translation: CASSANRGSSPLHF.

CDR3: CASSPGVRPQHF. The CDR3 DNA reads as TGTGCCAGCAGTCCCGGGGTGAGGCCCCAGCATTTT. The chain is built from TRBV12-3 or TRBV12-4 and TRBJ1-5; D remains unclear. Trimming stripped 5 bases from V and 9 bases from J, with 11 bases between. The CDR3 loop spans 12 amino acids.

Only one count was recorded for this clone. The rearrangement links TRBV6-1 to TRBJ2-1; D is unclear. V lost 3 bases to trimming and J lost 1 base, with 10 bases between them. This CDR3 has 15 amino acids. Looked up from germline, CDR1 is MNHNS and CDR2 is SASEGT. In DNA, the CDR3 is TGTGCCAGCAGTGACAGGTATCCTTCCTACAATGAGCAGTTCTTC. Translated: CASSDRYPSYNEQFF.

The J gene is TRBJ2-1, the V gene TRBV27, with 7 bases fitting TRBD1. The CDR3 contains 15 residues. The germline CDR1 and CDR2 sequences are MNHEY and SMNVEV (reference sequence). V trimming: 5 bases; J trimming: 4 bases; junction bases outside the gene matches: 8. The chain's CDR3 is CASSPTGAGYNEQFF. The DNA for the CDR3 is TGTGCCAGCAGTCCAACAGGGGCAGGTTACAATGAGCAGTTCTTC.

This chain joins TRBV11-2 and TRBJ2-2; 9 bases line up with TRBD2. Germline CDR1 is SGHAT and CDR2 is FQNNGV. Unmatched junction bases numbered 4, after V lost 1 base and J lost 1 base. This CDR3 region has 17 residues. The CDR3 loop is CASSLVFSGGNTGELFF. CDR3 sequence (DNA): TGTGCCAGCAGCTTAGTTTTTAGCGGGGGGAACACCGGGGAGCTGTTTTTT.

The chain is built from TRBV30 and TRBJ1-3; no firm D call. The CDR3 is made up of 11 amino acids. V dropped 5 bases and J dropped 4 bases, with 6 bases sitting between them. The germline CDR1 and CDR2 sequences are GTSNPN and SVGIG (reference sequence). The CDR3 region has the DNA TGTGCCTGGGGTAGAGGAAACACCATATATTTT. This gives the protein CAWGRGNTIYF.

V gene TRBV3-1 (or the pseudogene TRBV3-2) combines with J gene TRBJ2-3, with 8 positions matching TRBD2. The CDR3 is 17 amino acids. J gave up 4 bases and V 0 bases, and 9 bases lay outside the gene matches. Looked up from germline, CDR1 is LGHDT and CDR2 is YNNKEL (reference sequence). The CDR3 nucleotides are TGTGCCAGCAGCCAAGATCGGTCCAGCGGGAGACCAGATACGCAGTATTTT. It codes for CASSQDRSSGRPDTQYF.

This clone came up once. V is TRBV28 and J is TRBJ2-7; 8 nucleotides align to TRBD1. V lost 4 bases to trimming and J lost 4 bases; unmatched junction nucleotides: 6. CDR1 is MDHEN, CDR2 SYDVKM, per germline. CDR3 length equals 14 residues. CDR3: CASSSGTGPYEQYV. CDR3 nucleotides: TGTGCCAGCAGTTCCGGGACAGGACCATACGAGCAGTACGTC.

The CDR3: CASSEARFPRGVGNEQFF. As DNA, the CDR3 is TGTGCCAGCAGTGAAGCGCGATTTCCGCGCGGGGTCGGGAATGAGCAGTTCTTC. The chain couples TRBV6-1 to TRBJ2-1, with D possibly TRBD2 on 6 matching bases. The germline CDR1 and CDR2 sequences are MNHNS and SASEGT. The CDR3 contains 18 residues. The V and J ends lost 0 bases and 7 bases respectively, with 22 bases between them.

The chain carries TRBV3-1 (or the pseudogene TRBV3-2) and TRBJ1-1; D possibly corresponds to TRBD1 (6 bases). Per the germline V gene, CDR1 is LGHDT and CDR2 is YNNKEL (reference sequence). Trimming cost V 6 bases and J 1 base, with 12 bases left between them. The CDR3 has 14 residues. CDR3 DNA: TGTGCCAGCAGTCGCGGGGGACAGAACACTGAAGCTTTCTTT. Encoded protein: CASSRGGQNTEAFF.

The genes are TRBV14 and TRBJ1-4; no clear D gene. Germline values: CDR1 SGHDN, CDR2 FVKESK. V was pared by 5 bases and J by 12 bases, with 10 bases between. There are 11 residues in the CDR3. The CDR3 here is CASSSRRELFF. CDR3 bases: TGTGCCAGCAGCTCGCGGCGGGAACTGTTTTTT.

V gene TRBV11-2 combines with J gene TRBJ2-3; 10 bases agree with TRBD2. V was clipped by 5 bases and J by 5 bases; unmatched bases: 7. The CDR3 spans 15 residues. Germline CDR1 reads SGHAT; CDR2 reads FQNNGV. The CDR3 DNA reads TGTGCCAGCAGCCCTTTAGCGGGGGGAATAGATACGCAGTATTTT. It specifies CASSPLAGGIDTQYF.

The V and J genes are TRBV9 and TRBJ2-1; no reliable D call. The germline V and J ends were trimmed by 0 bases and 10 bases, with 14 bases remaining between them. CDR1 is SGDLS and CDR2 is YYNGEE in the germline V gene. This CDR3 is built from 14 residues. The CDR3 DNA reads as TGTGCCAGCAGCGTAGTGACTGCCCCTCGGGAGCAGTTCTTC. Translating gives CASSVVTAPREQFF.

The rearrangement joins TRBV7-9 to TRBJ1-4, with no clear D. The CDR3 is made up of 14 amino acids. Germline lookup yields CDR1 SEHNR and CDR2 FQNEAQ (reference sequence). V was cut by 2 bases and J by 8 bases, with 12 bases left in between. The CDR3 region has the DNA TGTGCCAGCAGCTTATTACGGGTAGAAGAAAAACTGTTTTTT. This translates into CASSLLRVEEKLFF.

This clone was observed a single time. In DNA form, the CDR3 reads TGTGCCAGCAGTCCGCGACAGGGATTCTCCTACGAGCAGTACTTC. This encodes CASSPRQGFSYEQYF. The chain couples TRBV27 to TRBJ2-7; 7 positions agree with TRBD1. Trimming removed 5 bases from V and 0 bases from J; junction bases left unmatched: 7. The CDR3 extends over 15 amino acids. Germline V gene sequence: CDR1 MNHEY, CDR2 SMNVEV (reference sequence).

The V gene is TRBV6-1, the J gene TRBJ2-1; 13 nucleotides align to TRBD2. With V trimmed by 2 bases and J by 7 bases, 8 bases remained unmatched. This CDR3 has 17 residues. Per germline, CDR1 MNHNS and CDR2 SASEGT. The CDR3 coding sequence is TGTGCCAGCAGTGAAACGCTCCGACTAGCGGGGGGTAATGAGCAGTTCTTC. It specifies CASSETLRLAGGNEQFF.

This clone came up a few times. V is TRBV30 and J is TRBJ1-1; no reliable D call. V lost 0 bases, J lost 1 base, and 9 bases lay in between. The CDR3 extends over 14 amino acids. Germline V gene lookup returns CDR1 GTSNPN and CDR2 SVGIG (reference sequence). For the CDR3, the DNA is TGTGCCTGGAGTGTACCCCCCAGGAACACTGAAGCTTTCTTT. Translated: CAWSVPPRNTEAFF.

V is TRBV5-6 and J is TRBJ1-3; the D is unclear. This CDR3 is built from 14 residues. The germline V gene encodes CDR1 SGHDT and CDR2 YYEEEE. V lost 6 bases and J lost 0, with 10 bases in between. CDR3 DNA: TGTGCCAGCACCGGACTAAACTCTGGAAACACCATATATTTT. Its protein product is CASTGLNSGNTIYF.

This sequence joins TRBV7-6 and TRBJ1-3; D might be TRBD1 (6 bases). Per the germline V gene, CDR1 is SGHVS and CDR2 is FNYEAQ. The CDR3 length is 18 residues. Trimming left V 1 base short and J 0 bases short, with 16 bases between. The CDR3 nucleotides read TGTGCCAGCAGCTTAGAGCCCTCGCGGACAGCCTCTGGAAACACCATATATTTT. Protein: CASSLEPSRTASGNTIYF.

The rearrangement links TRBV2 to TRBJ2-4, with D perhaps TRBD1 (5 bases). The V end was cut by 2 bases, the J end by 8 bases, with 10 bases between. The CDR3 is 13 amino acids. Germline lookup yields CDR1 SNHLY and CDR2 FYNNEI. The CDR3 spells CASSERGLDIQYF. In DNA, the CDR3 is TGTGCCAGCAGTGAAAGGGGCCTGGACATTCAGTACTTC.

The V gene is TRBV19, the J gene TRBJ2-3, with 9 bases lining up with TRBD2. Germline V gives CDR1 LNHDA, CDR2 SQIVND (reference sequence). The CDR3 contains 15 residues. Losses at the gene ends were 6 bases for V and 6 bases for J; bases not matched to a gene: 10. This chain's CDR3 is CASRVNSGSTDTQYF. CDR3 coding DNA: TGTGCCAGTAGGGTGAATAGCGGGAGTACCGATACGCAGTATTTT.

CDR3 amino acids: CASRTGGQSEKLFF. CDR3 DNA sequence: TGTGCCAGCAGGACAGGGGGCCAAAGTGAAAAACTGTTTTTT. The genes are TRBV6-5 and TRBJ1-4; 10 bases line up with TRBD1. V shed 6 bases and J 7 bases; nucleotides not matched to a gene: 5. The length of the CDR3 is 14 residues. Germline CDR1 MNHEY, CDR2 SVGAGI.

The J gene is TRBJ2-7, the V gene TRBV9, with D possibly being TRBD2 (6 bases). V lost 3 bases, J lost 3 bases, and 16 bases lay in between. Germline V lookup: CDR1 SGDLS, CDR2 YYNGEE. This CDR3 has 15 residues. The CDR3 DNA follows: TGTGCCAGCAGCGCCCTCGGCGGGACGATCTACGAGCAGTACTTC. This sequence encodes CASSALGGTIYEQYF.

The chain joins TRBV10-3 to TRBJ2-2, with 11 bases matching TRBD1. With V trimmed by 2 bases and J by 6 bases, 5 bases remained unmatched. Germline V gives CDR1 ENHRY, CDR2 SYGVKD. The CDR3 runs to 16 residues. CDR3 bases: TGTGCCATCAGTGAGCCCGGACAGGGGGCGTCCGGGGAGCTGTTTTTT. This encodes CAISEPGQGASGELFF.